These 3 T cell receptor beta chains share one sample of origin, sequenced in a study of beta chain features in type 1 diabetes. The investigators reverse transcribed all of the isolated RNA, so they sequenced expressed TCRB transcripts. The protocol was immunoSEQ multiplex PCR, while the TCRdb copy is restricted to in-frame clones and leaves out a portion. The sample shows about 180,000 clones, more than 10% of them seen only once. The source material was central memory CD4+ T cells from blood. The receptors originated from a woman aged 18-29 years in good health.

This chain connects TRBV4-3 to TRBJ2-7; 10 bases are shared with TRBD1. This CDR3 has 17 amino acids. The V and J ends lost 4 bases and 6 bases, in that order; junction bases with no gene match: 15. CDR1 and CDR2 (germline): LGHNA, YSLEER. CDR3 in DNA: TGCGCCAGCAGCCCGGAGGGACCGACAGGGGGCGCATCCGAGCAGTACTTC. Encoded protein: CASSPEGPTGGASEQYF.

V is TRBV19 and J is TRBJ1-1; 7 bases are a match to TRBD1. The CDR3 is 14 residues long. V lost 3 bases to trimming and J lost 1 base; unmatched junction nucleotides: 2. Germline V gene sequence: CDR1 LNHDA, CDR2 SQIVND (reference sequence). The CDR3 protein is CASSMGQKNTEAFF. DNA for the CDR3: TGTGCCAGTAGTATGGGACAGAAGAACACTGAAGCTTTCTTT.

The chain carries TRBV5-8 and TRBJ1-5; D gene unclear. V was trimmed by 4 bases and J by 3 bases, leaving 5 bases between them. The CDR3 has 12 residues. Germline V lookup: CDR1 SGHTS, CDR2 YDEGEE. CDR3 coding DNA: TGTGCCAGCAGCGGGCACAATCAGCCCCAGCATTTT. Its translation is CASSGHNQPQHF.